This TCR beta chain was retrieved from a study of shared clonotypes between healthy human individuals. The repertoire was sequenced with immunoSEQ multiplex PCR; TCRdb's copy has only in-frame clones and lacks some. In the table there are a few million clones, 90% to 95% of which are singletons. V lost 7 bases to trimming and J lost 8 bases, with 9 bases between them. Germline CDR1 is MNHEY and CDR2 is SVGAGI. There are 11 residues in the CDR3. Study-wide results and limits: Larger estimated richness was generally recorded for naive subsets relative to memory subsets.

Naive CD8 cells lacked CD45RO and underwent positive selection for CCR7, leaving out terminally differentiated effector memory CD45RA+ cells. This clone was observed once. Its cognate antigen is unknown. This TCR was sampled from a man aged 18 to 29 in good health. Some clones in this sample may be carry-over from other donors' samples. This chain uses TRBV6-5 with TRBJ2-1; no clear D. Specimen: naive CD8+ T cells from PBMCs. CDR3 protein: CASIQSDEQFF. The CDR3 region has the DNA TGTGCCAGCATCCAAAGCGATGAGCAGTTCTTC.